This T cell receptor (beta chain) was sequenced for a study of control samples from healthy donors and cancer patients. Per the germline V gene, CDR1 is SGHTA and CDR2 is FQGTGA. This CDR3 region has 13 residues. V lost 0 bases and J 1 base, leaving 1 base between the germline ends. A single count supports this clone. This table comes from immunoSEQ multiplex PCR, and its TCRdb copy is limited to in-frame clones, with some not included. The sample gives about 220,000 clones, 90% to 95% of which show up once; less than 1.6% is in the top ten. Sequencing was done on a sample of blood. The chain carries TRBV7-3 and TRBJ1-5; no reliable D call. The source of this sequence is a man aged 45-60 years in good health. The CDR3 loop reads CASSLTSNQPQHF. The CDR3 bases are TGTGCCAGCAGCTTAACGAGCAATCAGCCCCAGCATTTT.